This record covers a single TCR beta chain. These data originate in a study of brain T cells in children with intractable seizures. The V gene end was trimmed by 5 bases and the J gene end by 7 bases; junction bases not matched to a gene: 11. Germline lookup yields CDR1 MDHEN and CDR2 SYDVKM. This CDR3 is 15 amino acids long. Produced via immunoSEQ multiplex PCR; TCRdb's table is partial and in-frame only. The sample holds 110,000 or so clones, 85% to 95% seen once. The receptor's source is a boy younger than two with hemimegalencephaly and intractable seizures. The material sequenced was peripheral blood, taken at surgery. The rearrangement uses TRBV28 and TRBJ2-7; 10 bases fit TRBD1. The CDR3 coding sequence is TGTGCCAGCAGTCCCCTCGACAGGGGGCACGGGGAGCAGTACTTC. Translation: CASSPLDRGHGEQYF.